These 27 T cell receptor beta chains were all obtained from the same sample, sequenced in a study of human T cells and chemical hapten exposure. Specified time point: patch test 3, about 24 weeks after DPC sensitization. Indicated treatment: therapeutic diphenylcyclopropenone sensitization with weekly scalp DPC. TCRdb analysed the RACE reads with MiXCR anew, one entry per CDR3 protein. The repertoire holds roughly 150,000 distinct CDR3 sequences, roughly a quarter seen once, with roughly 2.2% in the top ten. The sample consisted of whole blood, taken in connection with sensitization to the hapten diphenylcyclopropenone (DPC). These receptors originate from a woman under 30 with alopecia areata. Some clones in this sample may be carry-over from other donors' samples.

The rearrangement links TRBV20-1 to TRBJ2-7, with D possibly TRBD2 on 6 matching bases. Germline assignment: CDR1 DFQATT and CDR2 SNEGSKA (reference sequence). CDR3 length: 12 residues. V lost 3 bases and J 4 bases, leaving 10 bases between the germline ends. CDR3 region: CSASRERYEQYF. CDR3 nucleotide sequence: TGCAGTGCTAGTCGGGAGAGATACGAGCAGTACTTC.

This clonotype was found a few times. The genes are TRBV29-1 and TRBJ2-1; 13 bases fit TRBD2. V dropped 8 bases and J dropped 9; count of bases not matched to a gene: 7. Germline V lookup: CDR1 SQVTM, CDR2 ANQGSEA. CDR3 length: 13 residues. The CDR3 protein is CSLWGLAGSEQFF. The DNA of the CDR3 is TGCAGCCTTTGGGGACTAGCGGGGAGTGAGCAGTTCTTC.

At least ten counts were recorded for this clonotype. The V and J genes are TRBV7-2 and TRBJ2-1; the match to TRBD2 covers 8 bases. This CDR3 region has 15 residues. With V trimmed by 5 bases and J by 6 bases, 9 bases remained unmatched. The germline V gene encodes CDR1 SGHTA and CDR2 FQGNSA. The CDR3 DNA reads as TGTGCCAGCAGCCAAGACGGACTAGCTAGCAATGAGCAGTTCTTC. Protein sequence: CASSQDGLASNEQFF.

The chain joins TRBV2 to TRBJ2-2; 12 bases line up with TRBD2. Germline V gene lookup returns CDR1 SNHLY and CDR2 FYNNEI. The CDR3 totals 17 residues. Trimming cost V 5 bases and J 2 bases; bases outside gene matches: 6. The CDR3 is CASSKTSGGSNTGELFF. The CDR3 coding sequence is TGTGCCAGCAGTAAGACTAGCGGGGGCTCTAACACCGGGGAGCTGTTTTTT.

CDR3 sequence: CSVELGSSTDTQYF. In nucleotides, the CDR3 is TGCAGCGTTGAACTGGGGTCGAGCACAGATACGCAGTATTTT. The chain has TRBV29-1 and TRBJ2-3; D is ambiguous. V gave up 2 bases and J gave up 0 bases, with 9 bases separating them. CDR1 and CDR2 (germline): SQVTM, ANQGSEA. There are 14 residues in the CDR3.

This clonotype was detected a few times. The chain couples TRBV6-5 to TRBJ1-1; possible D gene TRBD1, 5 bases. Trimming took 8 bases from V and 4 from J, leaving 14 bases between them. Germline-derived CDR1 and CDR2 are MNHEY and SVGAGI. This CDR3 is built from 13 residues. CDR3 residues: CASWAHRSTEAFF. CDR3 bases: TGTGCCAGCTGGGCCCACAGGAGCACTGAAGCTTTCTTT.

This clonotype was counted between two and nine times. One end of the junction is discordant with germline, which a read error may explain. The rearrangement links TRBV20-1 to TRBJ2-1, with D possibly matching TRBD2 (5 bases). The germline gives CDR1 DFQATT, CDR2 SNEGSKA (reference sequence). This CDR3 spans 11 amino acids. CDR3 loop: CSARARARSAF. As DNA, the CDR3 is TGCAGTGCTAGAGCGAGGGCTAGAAGTGCCTTC.

This clonotype was counted only a few times. The V and J genes are TRBV2 and TRBJ2-1, with D possibly called TRBD1 or TRBD2 (7 bases each). Trimming removed 5 bases at V and 9 bases at J, with 17 bases between. This CDR3 has 14 amino acids. CDR1 is SNHLY and CDR2 is FYNNEI in the germline V gene. The CDR3 nucleotides are TGTGCCAGCAGTCCTATCGACAGGGAGGGTGAGCAGTTCTTC. It encodes CASSPIDREGEQFF.

J is TRBJ2-3 and V is TRBV7-2; D ambiguous. The CDR3 sequence is 12 residues long. Per germline, CDR1 SGHTA and CDR2 FQGNSA. V was cut by 5 bases and J by 2 bases, with 5 bases left in between. CDR3 DNA sequence: TGTGCCAGCAGCACAAACACAGATACGCAGTATTTT. It encodes CASSTNTDTQYF.

This clonotype has more than one count but fewer than ten. The chain combines TRBV27 with TRBJ2-5; possibly TRBD2 for D (6 bases). Trimming removed 3 bases from V and 5 bases from J, with 16 bases in between. Germline-derived CDR1 and CDR2 are MNHEY and SMNVEV (reference sequence). This CDR3 spans 15 amino acids. CDR3 nucleotide sequence: TGTGCCAGCAGTTTCTGGGCGGGGCCCGGGGAGACCCAGTACTTC. Translated: CASSFWAGPGETQYF.

This clonotype was seen ten or more times. The chain is built from TRBV12-3 or TRBV12-4 and TRBJ2-3; 10 bases map to TRBD1. V lost 6 bases, J lost 0 bases, and 3 bases stayed unmatched. The CDR3 covers 15 residues. CDR3 DNA: TGTGCCAGCAGCGTGGACAGGGGGAGCACAGATACGCAGTATTTT. Its translation is CASSVDRGSTDTQYF.

This clonotype has a handful of counts. This rearrangement joins TRBV30 to TRBJ2-7; D remains unclear. CDR1 and CDR2 from the germline V gene are GTSNPN and SVGIG (reference sequence). Trimming cost V 0 bases and J 6 bases, with 12 bases left between them. CDR3 length: 13 residues. CDR3 region: CAWSVKGGVEQYF. As DNA, the CDR3 is TGTGCCTGGAGTGTCAAGGGTGGGGTCGAGCAGTACTTC.

The V gene is TRBV5-1, the J gene TRBJ2-2, with D tentatively TRBD2 (6 bases). The CDR3 is 16 residues long. Germline lookup yields CDR1 SGHRS and CDR2 YFSETQ. Trimming removed 4 bases at V and 4 bases at J, with 17 bases between. The CDR3 spells CASSHRSGSSTGELFF. The CDR3 DNA reads as TGCGCCAGCAGCCACCGGTCCGGGAGTAGCACCGGGGAGCTGTTTTTT.

This chain links TRBV27 with TRBJ2-5; tentative D call: TRBD2 (6 bases). Germline V CDR1 and CDR2: MNHEY, SMNVEV (reference sequence). The CDR3 runs 13 residues. Trimming left V 6 bases short and J 3 bases short, with 11 bases between. CDR3 sequence reads: CASRRDPKETQYF. The CDR3 nucleotides read TGTGCCAGCAGGCGGGACCCTAAAGAGACCCAGTACTTC.

This chain connects TRBV11-2 to TRBJ2-1; a weak D match, TRBD1 (6 bases). This CDR3 is 14 amino acids long. V gave up 1 base and J gave up 7 bases, with 11 bases separating them. Germline V gene sequence: CDR1 SGHAT, CDR2 FQNNGV. CDR3: CASSLVNRANEQFF. The DNA for the CDR3 is TGTGCCAGCAGCTTAGTTAACAGGGCAAATGAGCAGTTCTTC.

The V call is TRBV9, the J call TRBJ2-7; tentatively, D is TRBD1 (6 bases). CDR3 length: 17 amino acids. CDR1 SGDLS and CDR2 YYNGEE come from the germline V gene. Trimming shortened V by 2 bases and J by 5 bases, and 23 bases separated the two germline ends. The CDR3 is CASSVGGYRVAFDEQYF. The CDR3 DNA reads as TGTGCCAGCAGCGTCGGCGGCTACAGGGTAGCGTTCGACGAGCAGTACTTC.

The chain combines TRBV7-9 with TRBJ1-1, with D possibly being TRBD1 (6 bases). CDR3 size: 14 residues. V gave up 5 bases and J gave up 7 bases, with 17 bases separating them. Germline-derived CDR1 and CDR2 are SEHNR and FQNEAQ (reference sequence). The CDR3 coding sequence is TGTGCCAGCAGCCAGATCGGGGGGGCTAGTGAAGCTTTCTTT. Translating it yields CASSQIGGASEAFF.

V gene TRBV4-2 combines with J gene TRBJ2-5; D unclear. The germline V gene encodes CDR1 LGHNA and CDR2 YNFKEQ. The CDR3 is 15 residues long. Deletions cut 0 bases from V and 2 bases from J, with 10 bases between. The CDR3: CASSQDRESQETQYF. The CDR3 DNA is TGTGCCAGCAGCCAAGATAGAGAGTCACAAGAGACCCAGTACTTC.

This clonotype appeared a few times. The J gene is TRBJ2-1, the V gene TRBV24-1; no reliable D call. This CDR3 spans 14 amino acids. Trimming removed 0 bases from V and 14 bases from J, with 16 bases in between. The V gene's germline CDR1 is KGHDR and CDR2 SFDVKD. This CDR3 reads CATSDLPDISRKFF. The CDR3 DNA reads TGTGCCACCAGTGATTTGCCGGATATTAGCAGAAAGTTCTTC.

This clonotype was seen repeatedly, ten times or more. The V and J genes are TRBV12-3 or TRBV12-4 and TRBJ2-1; tentative D call: TRBD1 (5 bases). The germline V and J ends were trimmed by 6 bases and 6 bases, with 6 bases remaining between them. The CDR3 sequence is 11 residues long. This CDR3 reads CASSRANEQFF. CDR3 bases: TGTGCCAGCAGCAGGGCCAATGAGCAGTTCTTC.

With respect to this clonotype: This may come from a read error, since a much larger clone is one base off. The V and J genes are TRBV7-2 and TRBJ1-1; a possible D gene is TRBD1 (5 bases). Germline values: CDR1 SGHTA, CDR2 FQGNSA. The CDR3 extends over 14 amino acids. The CDR3 is CVSSYGARVSEAFF. CDR3 DNA: TGTGTCAGCAGCTACGGGGCCAGGGTCTCTGAAGCTTTCTTT.

The V call is TRBV2, the J call TRBJ1-6; D is unresolved. The germline V gene has CDR1 SNHLY and CDR2 FYNNEI. The V end lost 7 bases, the J end lost 6 bases, and 16 bases lay between the germline ends. This CDR3 is built from 15 residues. CDR3 coding DNA: TGTGCCAGCATCGGAGCCGCCCAACGTAATTCACCCCTCCACTTT. This encodes CASIGAAQRNSPLHF.

This clonotype was counted ten times or more. The CDR3 reads CASGLNGSPQHF. The CDR3 nucleotides read TGTGCCAGCGGGCTTAATGGGTCGCCCCAGCATTTT. This chain uses TRBV6-5 with TRBJ1-5; no clear D. Germline V gene data show CDR1 as MNHEY and CDR2 as SVGAGI. The CDR3 sequence is 12 residues long. The V gene lost 8 bases and the J gene lost 9 bases, with 14 bases spanning the gap.

This clonotype was observed a handful of times. This chain connects TRBV11-2 to TRBJ1-5; possibly TRBD1 for D (5 bases). Germline V gives CDR1 SGHAT, CDR2 FQNNGV. The CDR3 has 13 amino acids. Trimming removed 3 bases from V and 7 bases from J, with 10 bases in between. DNA of the CDR3: TGTGCCAGCAGCTTTCTAGGGGAGCAGCCCCAGCATTTT. It specifies CASSFLGEQPQHF. The entire variable domain, with the rest obtained from reference TRBV11-2 and TRBJ1-5, is as follows: EAGVAQSPRYKIIEKRQSVAFWCNPISGHATLYWYQQILGQGPKLLIQFQNNGVVDDSQLPKDRFSAERLKGVDSTLKIQPAKLEDSAVYLCASSFLGEQPQHFGDGTRLSIL.

The genes are TRBV4-2 and TRBJ1-1, with no clear D. The CDR3 loop spans 13 amino acids. Germline CDR1 LGHNA, CDR2 YNFKEQ. V was cut by 0 bases and J by 2 bases, with 4 bases left in between. The CDR3 bases are TGTGCCAGCAGCCAAGACTATAACACTGAAGCTTTCTTT. Translating it yields CASSQDYNTEAFF.

This clonotype was seen a few times. The chain combines TRBV4-3 with TRBJ2-1; D gene uncertain. Looked up from germline, CDR1 is LGHNA and CDR2 is YSLEER. The CDR3 length is 13 residues. Trimming removed 0 bases from V and 8 bases from J, with 8 bases in between. As DNA, the CDR3 is TGCGCCAGCAGCCAAGAAAGCAGCCATGAGCAGTTCTTC. Translation: CASSQESSHEQFF.

This clonotype was observed a handful of times. The rearrangement links TRBV5-1 to TRBJ1-1; D remains unclear. The CDR3 length is 12 residues. Germline loops: CDR1 SGHRS, CDR2 YFSETQ. Trimming removed 6 bases from V and 1 base from J, with 7 bases in between. The CDR3 sequence: CASNSPNTEAFF. The CDR3 DNA follows: TGCGCCAGCAATTCCCCGAACACTGAAGCTTTCTTT.